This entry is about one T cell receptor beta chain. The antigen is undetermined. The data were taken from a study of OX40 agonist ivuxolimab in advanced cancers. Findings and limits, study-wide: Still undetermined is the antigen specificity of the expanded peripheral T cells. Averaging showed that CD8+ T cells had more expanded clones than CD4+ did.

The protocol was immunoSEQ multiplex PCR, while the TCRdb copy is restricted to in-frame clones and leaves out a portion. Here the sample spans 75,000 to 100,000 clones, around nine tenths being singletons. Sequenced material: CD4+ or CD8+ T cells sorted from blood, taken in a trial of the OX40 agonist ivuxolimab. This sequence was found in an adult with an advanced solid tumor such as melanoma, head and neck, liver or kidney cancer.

The CDR3: CASSARAGGRYNEQFF. The CDR3 DNA follows: TGTGCCAGCAGCGCAAGAGCGGGAGGTCGGTACAATGAGCAGTTCTTC. The chain recombines TRBV9 with TRBJ2-1; 9 bases map to TRBD2. This CDR3 has 16 amino acids. V gave up 3 bases and J gave up 4 bases; unmatched junction bases: 8. Germline V gene data show CDR1 as SGDLS and CDR2 as YYNGEE.